This T cell receptor beta chain was recovered during a study of blood T cell repertoires in COVID-19. Overall study context: Sites in the United States, Italy and Spain provided acute and convalescent COVID-19 samples. In each case, the material was cDNA or gDNA derived from T cells, B-cell-depleted T cells, or PBMCs.

V lost 3 bases, J lost 4 bases, and 7 bases stayed unmatched. Germline CDR1 reads SQVTM; CDR2 reads ANQGSEA. The CDR3 totals 16 residues. As handled by the study authors: Amplification of reference gene primers was used by the study to estimate nucleated cell counts. This table comes from immunoSEQ multiplex PCR, and its TCRdb copy is limited to in-frame clones, with some not included. V and J calls plus clone size are reproduced from that table; the DNA served to infer D and trimming. Here the sample spans around 78,000 clones, around 90% being singletons. The source material was peripheral blood. The origin of this receptor is a woman aged 50 to 60 in a cohort sampled during active COVID-19. The chain has TRBV29-1 and TRBJ2-5, with 14 bases fitting TRBD2. The CDR3, as DNA: TGCAGCGTTGACGGGACTAGCGGGAGAGAGGGAGAGACCCAGTACTTC. This codes for CSVDGTSGREGETQYF.